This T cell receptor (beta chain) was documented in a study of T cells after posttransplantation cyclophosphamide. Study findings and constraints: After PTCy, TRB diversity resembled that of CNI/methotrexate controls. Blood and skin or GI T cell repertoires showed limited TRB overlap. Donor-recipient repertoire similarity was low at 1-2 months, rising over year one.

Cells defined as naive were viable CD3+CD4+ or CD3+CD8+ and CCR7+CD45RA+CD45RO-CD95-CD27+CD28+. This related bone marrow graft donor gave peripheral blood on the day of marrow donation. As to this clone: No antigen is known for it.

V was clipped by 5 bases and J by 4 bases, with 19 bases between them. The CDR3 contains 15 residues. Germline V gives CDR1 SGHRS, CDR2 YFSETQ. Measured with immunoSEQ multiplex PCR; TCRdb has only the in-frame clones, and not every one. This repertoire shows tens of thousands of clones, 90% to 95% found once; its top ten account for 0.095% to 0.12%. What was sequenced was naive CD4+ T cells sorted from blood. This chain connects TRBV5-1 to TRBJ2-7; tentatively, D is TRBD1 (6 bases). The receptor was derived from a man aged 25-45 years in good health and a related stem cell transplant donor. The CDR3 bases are TGCGCCAGCAGTCCCACAATGGGGACAAGGTACGAGCAGTACTTC. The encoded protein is CASSPTMGTRYEQYF.